These T cell receptor beta chains were read from a single sample in a study of cytomegalovirus exposure and HLA in healthy donors. This table comes from immunoSEQ multiplex PCR, and its TCRdb copy is limited to in-frame clones, with some not included. Of 65,000 to 75,000 clones in the sample, roughly 79% were seen once. The sequenced sample consisted of PBMCs. The receptors shown here come from a man aged 45-65 years in good health and CMV-seronegative. The CDR3 runs from the conserved cysteine through the conserved F or W. D genes are given only for firm matches. Rows may omit the clone size; those that give it use once, few, many or a size class.

clone_size	v_call	d_call	j_call	cdr3_aa	cdr3_nt
NA	TRBV7-2	TRBD2	TRBJ2-1	CASSLLAGGPNEQFF	TGTGCCAGCAGCTTACTAGCGGGGGGGCCTAATGAGCAGTTCTTC
NA	TRBV29-1	NA	TRBJ1-1	CSVGQRNTEAFF	TGCAGCGTTGGACAGAGGAACACTGAAGCTTTCTTT
NA	TRBV4-2	TRBD2	TRBJ2-5	CASSQVAGGQETQYF	TGTGCCAGCAGCCAAGTCGCGGGGGGCCAAGAGACCCAGTACTTC
NA	TRBV5-1	NA	TRBJ2-1	CASSFQGSYNEQFF	TGCGCCAGCAGCTTTCAGGGGTCCTACAATGAGCAGTTCTTC
NA	TRBV19	NA	TRBJ1-1	CASIGAGLNTEAFF	TGTGCCAGTATAGGGGCAGGGCTGAACACTGAAGCTTTCTTT
NA	TRBV14	TRBD1	TRBJ1-1	CASSLLGQGRPEAFF	TGTGCCAGCAGCCTCTTGGGACAGGGGAGGCCTGAAGCTTTCTTT
NA	TRBV5-4	NA	TRBJ2-3	CASSLGIGTGQADTQYF	TGTGCCAGCAGCTTGGGGATTGGCACAGGGCAAGCAGATACGCAGTATTTT
few	TRBV6-5	TRBD1	TRBJ1-2	CASRPNSGTASGYTF	TGTGCCAGCAGGCCGAACTCCGGGACAGCCTCCGGCTACACCTTC
once	TRBV19	NA	TRBJ1-4	CASSIGAGRANEKLFF	TGTGCCAGTAGTATTGGTGCGGGGCGGGCTAATGAAAAACTGTTTTTT
NA	TRBV6-1	TRBD1	TRBJ1-5	CASRIQGRSGPQHF	TGTGCCAGCAGGATACAGGGGCGCTCGGGGCCCCAGCATTTT
NA	TRBV29-1	TRBD1	TRBJ1-5	CSVEERDSRGSNQPQHF	TGCAGCGTTGAAGAAAGGGACAGTCGAGGTAGCAATCAGCCCCAGCATTTT
NA	TRBV5-4	NA	TRBJ2-7	CASSLVGPGDEQYF	TGTGCCAGCAGCTTGGTAGGGCCGGGGGACGAGCAGTACTTC
NA	TRBV7-9	NA	TRBJ2-7	CASSARLVLGADEQYF	TGTGCCAGCAGCGCGAGACTAGTCTTAGGGGCGGACGAGCAGTACTTC
NA	TRBV7-8	TRBD1	TRBJ1-1	CASSGDRSNTEVFF	TGTGCCAGCAGCGGGGACAGAAGTAACACTGAAGTTTTCTTT
NA	TRBV2	TRBD2	TRBJ2-7	CASSVGGTTYEQYF	TGTGCCAGCAGTGTCGGGGGGACCACCTACGAGCAGTACTTC
NA	TRBV5-4	NA	TRBJ1-1	CASSLQLNTEAFF	TGTGCCAGCAGCTTGCAATTGAACACTGAAGCTTTCTTT
NA	TRBV7-6	TRBD1	TRBJ1-1	CASSPGQGAEAFF	TGTGCCAGCAGCCCGGGACAGGGGGCTGAAGCTTTCTTT
NA	TRBV5-1	NA	TRBJ2-7	CASSPSYSYEQYF	TGCGCCAGCAGCCCTTCGTACTCCTACGAGCAGTACTTC
NA	TRBV10-1	NA	TRBJ2-3	CASSDRRARTTDTQYF	TGCGCCAGCAGTGACCGGCGAGCCAGGACTACAGATACGCAGTATTTT
NA	TRBV19	NA	TRBJ2-2	CASRATGTNTGELFF	TGTGCCAGTAGAGCGACGGGTACGAACACCGGGGAGCTGTTTTTT
NA	TRBV30	NA	TRBJ1-6	CAWSPGGESSPLHF	TGTGCCTGGAGCCCAGGAGGGGAAAGCTCACCCCTCCACTTT
NA	TRBV7-7	TRBD2	TRBJ2-2	CASSATSGRVIGELFF	TGTGCTAGCAGCGCGACTAGCGGGAGGGTGATCGGGGAGCTGTTTTTT
NA	TRBV6-6	TRBD2	TRBJ2-1	CASSYAAGGPNEQFF	TGTGCCAGCAGTTACGCAGCGGGGGGGCCAAATGAGCAGTTCTTC
NA	TRBV5-8	TRBD2	TRBJ2-1	CASSLTSGGYNEQFF	TGTGCCAGCAGCTTAACCTCCGGGGGGTACAATGAGCAGTTCTTC
once	TRBV11-2	TRBD1	TRBJ1-5	CASSPGTGQGAQPQHF	TGTGCCAGCAGCCCCGGGACGGGACAGGGGGCCCAGCCCCAGCATTTT
NA	TRBV18	NA	TRBJ1-1	CASSPGGVAEAFF	TGTGCCAGCTCCCCGGGCGGGGTAGCTGAAGCTTTCTTT
NA	TRBV7-2	NA	TRBJ2-1	CASSSEPSLSVYNEQFF	TGTGCCAGCAGCTCGGAGCCGTCTCTTTCCGTCTACAATGAGCAGTTCTTC
NA	TRBV28	TRBD1	TRBJ1-4	CASRPISGTGKEKLFF	TGTGCCAGCAGACCTATCTCCGGGACAGGGAAAGAAAAACTGTTTTTT
few	TRBV27	NA	TRBJ2-7	CASSWRESYEQYF	TGTGCCAGCAGTTGGAGGGAAAGCTACGAGCAGTACTTC
NA	TRBV2	NA	TRBJ2-5	CASKERRETQYF	TGTGCCAGCAAGGAGAGGAGAGAGACCCAGTACTTC
NA	TRBV7-8	NA	TRBJ2-5	CASSLGSMETQYF	TGTGCCAGCAGCTTAGGTAGCATGGAGACCCAGTACTTC
NA	TRBV28	NA	TRBJ1-4	CASSFGTPEKLFF	TGTGCCAGCAGTTTCGGGACTCCAGAAAAACTGTTTTTT
NA	TRBV5-1	NA	TRBJ1-1	CASSLGNTVFYTEAFF	TGCGCCAGCAGTTTGGGGAATACAGTATTCTACACTGAAGCTTTCTTT
NA	TRBV10-3	TRBD2	TRBJ2-2	CAISALGGAPNTGELFF	TGTGCCATCAGTGCCTTGGGAGGGGCGCCGAACACCGGGGAGCTGTTTTTT
NA	TRBV5-1	TRBD1	TRBJ1-1	CASSSTGSNTEAFF	TGCGCCAGCAGCTCGACAGGGTCCAACACTGAAGCTTTCTTT
NA	TRBV27	TRBD1	TRBJ2-1	CASSFFRGLINEQFF	TGTGCCAGCAGTTTTTTCAGGGGGTTGATCAATGAGCAGTTCTTC
once	TRBV7-6	TRBD2	TRBJ2-3	CAGSGGPGTDTQYF	TGTGCCGGCTCGGGGGGGCCGGGGACAGATACGCAGTATTTT
NA	TRBV6-5	TRBD1	TRBJ2-7	CASSPPTDRGREQYF	TGTGCCAGCAGTCCTCCGACGGACAGGGGGCGCGAGCAGTACTTC
once	TRBV6-6	NA	TRBJ1-2	CASSPTGNYGYTF	TGTGCCAGCAGCCCCACAGGCAACTATGGCTACACCTTC
NA	TRBV6-1	NA	TRBJ2-7	CASSELVHYEQYF	TGTGCCAGCAGTGAATTAGTCCACTACGAGCAGTACTTC
NA	TRBV2	TRBD2	TRBJ2-7	CASSGRLATYEQYF	TGTGCCAGCAGTGGTAGACTAGCGACCTACGAGCAGTACTTC